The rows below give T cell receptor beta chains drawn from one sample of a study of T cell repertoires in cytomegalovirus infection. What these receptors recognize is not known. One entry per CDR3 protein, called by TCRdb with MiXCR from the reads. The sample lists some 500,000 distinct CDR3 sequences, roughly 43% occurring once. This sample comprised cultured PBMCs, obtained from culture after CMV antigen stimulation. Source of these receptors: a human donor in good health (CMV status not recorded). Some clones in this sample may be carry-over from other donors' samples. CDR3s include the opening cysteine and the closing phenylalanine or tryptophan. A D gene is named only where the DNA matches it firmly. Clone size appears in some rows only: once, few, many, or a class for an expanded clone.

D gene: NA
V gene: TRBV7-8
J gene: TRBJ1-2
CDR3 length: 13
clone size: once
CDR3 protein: CASSLAGTIGYTF
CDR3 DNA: TGTGCCAGCAGCTTAGCGGGCACCATTGGCTACACCTTC

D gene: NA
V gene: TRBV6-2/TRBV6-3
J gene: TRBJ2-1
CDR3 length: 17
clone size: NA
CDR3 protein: CASSLRRGGSSYNEQFF
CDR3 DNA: TGTGCCAGCAGTCTCCGCCGGGGCGGTAGCTCCTACAATGAGCAGTTCTTC

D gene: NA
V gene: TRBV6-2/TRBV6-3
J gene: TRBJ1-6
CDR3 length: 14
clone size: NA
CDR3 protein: CASSYTLRGSPLHF
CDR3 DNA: TGTGCCAGCAGTTACACCCTTCGGGGTTCACCCCTCCACTTT

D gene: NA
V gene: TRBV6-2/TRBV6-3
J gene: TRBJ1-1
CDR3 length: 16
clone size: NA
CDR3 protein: CASSFHPREVNTEAFF
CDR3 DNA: TGTGCCAGCAGTTTCCACCCCAGGGAAGTGAACACTGAAGCTTTCTTT

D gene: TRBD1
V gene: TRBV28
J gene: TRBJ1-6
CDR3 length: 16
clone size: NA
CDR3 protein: CASSLSQGARGSPLHF
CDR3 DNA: TGTGCCAGCAGTTTGTCACAGGGGGCGCGGGGTTCACCCCTCCACTTT

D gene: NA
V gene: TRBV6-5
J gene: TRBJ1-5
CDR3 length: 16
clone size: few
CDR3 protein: CASSGGPGYSNQPQHF
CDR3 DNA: TGTGCCAGCAGCGGAGGGCCGGGATATAGCAATCAGCCCCAGCATTTT

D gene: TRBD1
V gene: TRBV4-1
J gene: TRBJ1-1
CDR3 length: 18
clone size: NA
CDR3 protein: CASSLRTTGTGGGTEAFF
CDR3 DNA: TGCGCCAGCAGCCTACGAACAACCGGGACAGGGGGTGGGACTGAAGCTTTCTTT

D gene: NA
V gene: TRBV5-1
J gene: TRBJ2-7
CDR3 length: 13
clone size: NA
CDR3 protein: CASSFLQGDEQYF
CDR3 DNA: TGCGCCAGCAGCTTTTTGCAGGGTGACGAGCAGTACTTC

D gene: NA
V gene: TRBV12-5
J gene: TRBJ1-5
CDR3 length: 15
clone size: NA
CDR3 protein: CASGSYAGPVVPQHF
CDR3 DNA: TGTGCTAGTGGTTCCTACGCGGGGCCTGTGGTGCCCCAGCATTTT

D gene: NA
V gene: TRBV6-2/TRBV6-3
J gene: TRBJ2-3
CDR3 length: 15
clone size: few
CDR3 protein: CATHSEAYTADTQYF
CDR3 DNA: TGTGCCACCCATTCGGAGGCTTATACGGCGGATACGCAGTATTTT

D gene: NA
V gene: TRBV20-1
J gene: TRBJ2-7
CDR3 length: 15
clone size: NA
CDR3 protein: CSARMGGAGGYEQYF
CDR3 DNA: TGCAGTGCTCGGATGGGGGGAGCAGGGGGTTACGAGCAGTACTTC

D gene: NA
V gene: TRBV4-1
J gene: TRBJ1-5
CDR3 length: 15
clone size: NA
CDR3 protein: CASSQVVRESQPQHF
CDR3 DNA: TGTGCCAGCAGCCAAGTCGTAAGGGAAAGTCAGCCCCAGCATTTT

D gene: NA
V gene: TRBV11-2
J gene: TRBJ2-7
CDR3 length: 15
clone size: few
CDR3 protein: CASSDTGFSAYEQYF
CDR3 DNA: TGTGCCAGCAGCGACACAGGGTTTTCAGCCTACGAGCAGTACTTC

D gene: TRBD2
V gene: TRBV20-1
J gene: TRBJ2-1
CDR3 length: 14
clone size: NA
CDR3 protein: CSARLSGGAGEQFF
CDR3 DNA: TGCAGTGCTAGATTGAGCGGGGGGGCGGGTGAGCAGTTCTTC

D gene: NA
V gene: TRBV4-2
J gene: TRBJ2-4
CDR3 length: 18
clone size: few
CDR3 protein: CASSPERGGSLAKNIQYF
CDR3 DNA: TGTGCCAGCAGCCCAGAGAGGGGGGGGTCCCTAGCCAAAAACATTCAGTACTTC

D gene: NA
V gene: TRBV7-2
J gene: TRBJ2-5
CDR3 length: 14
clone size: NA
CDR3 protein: CASSLALGRETQYF
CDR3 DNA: TGTGCCAGCAGCTTAGCCCTTGGCCGGGAGACCCAGTACTTC

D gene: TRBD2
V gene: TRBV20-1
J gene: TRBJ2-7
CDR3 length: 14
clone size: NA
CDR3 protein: CSARDSGSVYEQYF
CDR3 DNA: TGCAGTGCTAGAGATAGCGGGAGCGTTTACGAGCAGTACTTC

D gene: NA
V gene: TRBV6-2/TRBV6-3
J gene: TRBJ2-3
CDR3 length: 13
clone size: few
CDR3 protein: CASSYGEGDTQYF
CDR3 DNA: TGTGCCAGCAGTTATGGGGAAGGAGATACGCAGTATTTT

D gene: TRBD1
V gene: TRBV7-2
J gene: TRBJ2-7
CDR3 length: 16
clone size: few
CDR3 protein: CASSLAGTGVYYEQYF
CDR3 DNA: TGTGCCAGCAGCTTAGCCGGGACAGGAGTTTACTACGAGCAGTACTTC

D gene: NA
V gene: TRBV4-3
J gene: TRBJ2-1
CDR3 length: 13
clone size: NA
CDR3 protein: CASSQEGNNEQFF
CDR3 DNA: TGCGCCAGCAGCCAAGAAGGGAACAATGAGCAGTTCTTC

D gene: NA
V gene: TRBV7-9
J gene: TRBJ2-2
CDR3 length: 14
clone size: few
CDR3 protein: CASSPGLPTGELFF
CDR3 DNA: TGTGCCAGCAGCCCCGGACTACCCACCGGGGAGCTGTTTTTT

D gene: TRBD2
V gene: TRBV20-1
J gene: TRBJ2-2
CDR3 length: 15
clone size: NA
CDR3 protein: CSASWTSGAPGELFF
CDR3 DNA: TGCAGTGCTAGCTGGACTAGCGGGGCCCCCGGGGAGCTGTTTTTT

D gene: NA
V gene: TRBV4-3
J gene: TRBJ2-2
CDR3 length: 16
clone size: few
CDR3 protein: CASSQDSQGGTGELFF
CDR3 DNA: TGCGCCAGCAGCCAAGATAGCCAGGGAGGTACCGGGGAGCTGTTTTTT

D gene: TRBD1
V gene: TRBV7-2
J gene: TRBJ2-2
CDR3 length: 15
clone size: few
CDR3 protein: CASSFRTGDVGELFF
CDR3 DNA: TGTGCCAGCAGCTTCCGGACAGGGGATGTCGGGGAGCTGTTTTTT

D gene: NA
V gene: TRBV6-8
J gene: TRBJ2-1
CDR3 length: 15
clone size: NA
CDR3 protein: CASHQGVELYNEQFF
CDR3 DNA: TGTGCCAGCCACCAGGGAGTGGAGCTCTACAATGAGCAGTTCTTC

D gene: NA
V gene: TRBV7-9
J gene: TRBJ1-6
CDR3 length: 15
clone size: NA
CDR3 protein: CASSLGGRGPSPLHF
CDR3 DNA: TGTGCCAGCAGCTTAGGTGGCAGGGGTCCTTCACCCCTCCACTTT

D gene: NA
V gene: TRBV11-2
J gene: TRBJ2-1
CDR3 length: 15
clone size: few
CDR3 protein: CASSSPTSRDSEQFF
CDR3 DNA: TGTGCCAGCAGCTCTCCGACTAGCCGGGACAGTGAGCAGTTCTTC

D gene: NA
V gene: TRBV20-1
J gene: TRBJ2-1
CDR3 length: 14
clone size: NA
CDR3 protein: CSARLRSSYNEQFF
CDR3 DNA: TGCAGTGCCCGACTCCGAAGCTCCTACAATGAGCAGTTCTTC

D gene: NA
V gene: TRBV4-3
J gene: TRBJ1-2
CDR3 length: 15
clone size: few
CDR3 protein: CASSQEFPGGDGYTF
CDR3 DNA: TGCGCCAGCAGCCAAGAGTTCCCCGGCGGGGATGGCTACACCTTC

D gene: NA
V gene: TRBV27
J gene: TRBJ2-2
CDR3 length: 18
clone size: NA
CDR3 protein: CASSFRTRGGESAGELFF
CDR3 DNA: TGTGCCAGCAGTTTCCGAACTAGGGGCGGGGAGAGTGCCGGGGAGCTGTTTTTT

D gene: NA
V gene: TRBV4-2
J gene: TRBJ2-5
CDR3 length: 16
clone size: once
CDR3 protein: CASSQTPRTVQETQYF
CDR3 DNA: TGTGCCAGCAGCCAAACGCCGCGGACAGTCCAAGAGACCCAGTACTTC

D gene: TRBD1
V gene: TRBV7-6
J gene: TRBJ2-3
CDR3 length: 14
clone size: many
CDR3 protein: CASSHPDRGDTQYF
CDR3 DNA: TGTGCCAGCAGCCACCCGGACAGGGGAGATACGCAGTATTTT

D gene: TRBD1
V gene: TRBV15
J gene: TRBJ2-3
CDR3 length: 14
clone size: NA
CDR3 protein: CATSTRQGTDTQYF
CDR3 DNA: TGTGCCACCAGCACCCGACAGGGGACAGATACGCAGTATTTT

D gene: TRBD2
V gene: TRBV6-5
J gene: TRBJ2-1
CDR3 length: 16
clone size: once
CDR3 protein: CASSWGLAGAYNEQFF
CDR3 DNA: TGTGCCAGCAGTTGGGGACTAGCGGGAGCATACAATGAGCAGTTCTTC

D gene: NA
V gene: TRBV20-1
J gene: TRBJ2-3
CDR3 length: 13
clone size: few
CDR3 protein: CSADWTASDTQYF
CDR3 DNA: TGCAGTGCTGACTGGACAGCTTCAGATACGCAGTATTTT

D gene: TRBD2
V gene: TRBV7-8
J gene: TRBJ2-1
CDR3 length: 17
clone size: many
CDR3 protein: CASSLGPLAGGNNEQFF
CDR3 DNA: TGTGCCAGCAGCTTAGGCCCTTTAGCGGGAGGGAACAATGAGCAGTTCTTC

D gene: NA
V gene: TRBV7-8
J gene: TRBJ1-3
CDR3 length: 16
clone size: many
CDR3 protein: CASSLALGYSGNTIYF
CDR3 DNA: TGTGCCAGCAGCTTAGCCCTGGGATACTCTGGAAACACCATATATTTT

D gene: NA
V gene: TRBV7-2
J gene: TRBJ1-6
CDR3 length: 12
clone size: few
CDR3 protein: CASSLAPIPLHF
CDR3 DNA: TGTGCCAGCAGCTTAGCGCCCATCCCCCTCCACTTT

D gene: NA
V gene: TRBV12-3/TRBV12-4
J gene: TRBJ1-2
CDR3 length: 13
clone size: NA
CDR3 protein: CASSLARGAGYTF
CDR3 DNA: TGTGCCAGCAGTTTAGCAAGGGGCGCTGGCTACACCTTC

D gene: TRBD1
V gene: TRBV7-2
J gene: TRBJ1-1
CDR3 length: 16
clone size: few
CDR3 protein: CATTLRTGIGRTEAFF
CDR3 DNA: TGTGCCACCACACTCAGGACAGGTATCGGAAGGACTGAAGCTTTCTTT

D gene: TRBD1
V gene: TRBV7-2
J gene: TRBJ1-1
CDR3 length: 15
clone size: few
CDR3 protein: CASSFWDRPNTEAFF
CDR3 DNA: TGTGCCAGCAGCTTCTGGGACAGGCCGAACACTGAAGCTTTCTTT

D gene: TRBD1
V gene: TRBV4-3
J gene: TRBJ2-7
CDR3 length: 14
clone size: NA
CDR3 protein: CASSQGGQGYEQYF
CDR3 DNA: TGCGCCAGCAGCCAAGGCGGACAGGGCTACGAGCAGTACTTC

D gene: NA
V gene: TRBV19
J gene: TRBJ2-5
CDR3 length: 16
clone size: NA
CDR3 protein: CASSIDGDQPWETQYF
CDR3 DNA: TGTGCCAGTAGTATAGATGGCGATCAGCCTTGGGAGACCCAGTACTTC

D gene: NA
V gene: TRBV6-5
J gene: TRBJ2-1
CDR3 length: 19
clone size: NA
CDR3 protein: CASSYSIRVAGPKADEQFF
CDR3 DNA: TGTGCCAGCAGTTACTCGATAAGGGTTGCGGGCCCAAAGGCCGATGAGCAGTTCTTC

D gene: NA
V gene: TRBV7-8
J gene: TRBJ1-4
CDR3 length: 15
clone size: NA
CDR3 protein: CASSLITATNEKLFF
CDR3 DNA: TGTGCCAGCAGCTTGATAACAGCAACTAATGAAAAACTGTTTTTT

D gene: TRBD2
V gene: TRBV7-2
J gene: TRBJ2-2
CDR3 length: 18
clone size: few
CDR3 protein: CASSLSGLAGPNTGELFF
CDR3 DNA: TGTGCCAGCAGCTTATCGGGACTAGCGGGGCCAAACACCGGGGAGCTGTTTTTT

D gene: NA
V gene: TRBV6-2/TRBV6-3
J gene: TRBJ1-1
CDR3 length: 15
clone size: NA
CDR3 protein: CASSYRRVSDTEAFF
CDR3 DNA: TGTGCCAGCAGTTACCGCCGGGTGTCGGACACTGAAGCTTTCTTT

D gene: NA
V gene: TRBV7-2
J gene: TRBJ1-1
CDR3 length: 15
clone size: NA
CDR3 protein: CASSLDSGRNTEAFF
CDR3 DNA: TGTGCCAGCAGCTTAGATAGTGGGAGGAACACTGAAGCTTTCTTT

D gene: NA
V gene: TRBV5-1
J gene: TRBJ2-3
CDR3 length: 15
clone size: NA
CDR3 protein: CASSTDSYSTDTQYF
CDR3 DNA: TGCGCCAGCAGCACAGACTCCTACAGCACAGATACGCAGTATTTT

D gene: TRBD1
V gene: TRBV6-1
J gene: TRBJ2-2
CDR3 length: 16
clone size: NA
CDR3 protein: CASGSPGGVHTGELFF
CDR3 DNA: TGTGCCAGCGGAAGTCCAGGGGGCGTACACACCGGGGAGCTGTTTTTT

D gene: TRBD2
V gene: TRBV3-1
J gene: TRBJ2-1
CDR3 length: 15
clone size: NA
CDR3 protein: CASSRLAGQYNEQFF
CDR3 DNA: TGTGCCAGCAGCCGACTAGCGGGGCAGTACAATGAGCAGTTCTTC

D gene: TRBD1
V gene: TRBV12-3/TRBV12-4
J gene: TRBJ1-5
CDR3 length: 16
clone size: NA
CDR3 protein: CASSPSQGDHNQPQHF
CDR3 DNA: TGTGCCAGCAGTCCTTCACAGGGGGACCACAATCAGCCCCAGCATTTT

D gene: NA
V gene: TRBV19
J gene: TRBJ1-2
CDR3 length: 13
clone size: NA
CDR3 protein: CASQQGRDYGYTF
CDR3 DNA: TGTGCCAGCCAACAGGGTAGGGATTATGGCTACACCTTC

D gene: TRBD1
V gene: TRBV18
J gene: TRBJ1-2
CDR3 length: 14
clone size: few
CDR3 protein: CASSSGDRGDGYTF
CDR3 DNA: TGTGCCAGCTCATCCGGGGACAGGGGCGATGGCTACACCTTC

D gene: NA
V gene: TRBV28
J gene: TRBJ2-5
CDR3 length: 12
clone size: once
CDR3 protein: CATAGPWETQYF
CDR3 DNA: TGTGCCACCGCGGGACCGTGGGAGACCCAGTACTTC

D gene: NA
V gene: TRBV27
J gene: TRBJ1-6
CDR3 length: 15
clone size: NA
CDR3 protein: CASSLRRRGSSPLHF
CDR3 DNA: TGTGCCAGCAGTTTACGGCGTAGGGGTAGTTCACCCCTCCACTTT

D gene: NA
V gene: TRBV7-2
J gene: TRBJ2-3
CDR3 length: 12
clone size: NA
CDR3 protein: CASSEGRDTQYF
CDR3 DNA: TGTGCCAGCAGTGAAGGGCGGGATACGCAGTATTTT

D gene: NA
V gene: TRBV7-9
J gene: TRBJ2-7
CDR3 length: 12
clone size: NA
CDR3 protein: CASSLHINEQYF
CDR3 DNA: TGTGCCAGCAGCTTACACATTAACGAGCAGTACTTC

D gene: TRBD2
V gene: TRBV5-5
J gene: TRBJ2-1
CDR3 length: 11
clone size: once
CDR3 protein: CASTRGVEQFF
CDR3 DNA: TGTGCCAGCACCCGGGGGGTTGAGCAGTTCTTC